This record concerns one T cell receptor beta chain sequence. These data originate in a study of blood T cell repertoires in COVID-19. Study-wide background: T cells, B-cell-depleted T cells, or PBMCs supplied cDNA or gDNA.

V was clipped by 4 bases and J by 6 bases, with 22 bases between them. Germline CDR1 SGHRS, CDR2 YFSETQ. The CDR3 extends over 16 amino acids. This table comes from immunoSEQ multiplex PCR, and its TCRdb copy is limited to in-frame clones, with some not included. The sample includes about 210,000 clones, about 91% of them seen just once. Sequencing was done on a sample of peripheral blood. The chain is built from TRBV5-1 and TRBJ1-1; D might be TRBD1 (6 bases). The receptor comes from a woman aged 40 to 50 with acute or convalescent COVID-19. CDR3 sequence: CASSPLTGPEPPEAFF. As DNA, the CDR3 is TGCGCCAGCAGCCCCCTAACAGGGCCGGAGCCTCCTGAAGCTTTCTTT.